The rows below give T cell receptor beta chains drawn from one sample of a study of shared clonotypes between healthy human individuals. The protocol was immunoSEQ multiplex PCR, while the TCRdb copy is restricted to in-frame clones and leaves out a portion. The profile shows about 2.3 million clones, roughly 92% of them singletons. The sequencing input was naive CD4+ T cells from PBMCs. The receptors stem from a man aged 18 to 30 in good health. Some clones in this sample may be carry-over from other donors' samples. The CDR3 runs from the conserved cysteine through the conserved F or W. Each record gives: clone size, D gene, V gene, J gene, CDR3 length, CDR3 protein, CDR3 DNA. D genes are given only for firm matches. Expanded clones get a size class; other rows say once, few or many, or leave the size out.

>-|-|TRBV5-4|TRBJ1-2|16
CASSLAGGFTNYGYTF
TGTGCCAGCAGCTTGGCCGGTGGGTTTACTAACTATGGCTACACCTTC
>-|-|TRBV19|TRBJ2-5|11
CASSSGETQYF
TGTGCCAGTAGTTCAGGAGAGACCCAGTACTTC
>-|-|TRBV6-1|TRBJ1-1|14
CASSEVFEGPEAFF
TGTGCCAGCAGTGAAGTCTTCGAGGGCCCTGAAGCTTTCTTT
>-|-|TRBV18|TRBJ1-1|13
CASSPQGNTEAFF
TGTGCCAGCTCCCCACAGGGAAACACTGAAGCTTTCTTT
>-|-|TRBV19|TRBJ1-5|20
CASSPGTASPRKGRNQPQHF
TGTGCCAGTAGTCCCGGGACGGCTAGCCCCCGGAAAGGTCGCAATCAGCCCCAGCATTTT
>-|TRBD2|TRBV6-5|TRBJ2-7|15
CASRYRREVIYEQYF
TGTGCCAGCAGATATCGACGGGAGGTAATTTACGAGCAGTACTTC
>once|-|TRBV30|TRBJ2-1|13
CAWSKSGYYEQFF
TGTGCCTGGAGTAAATCCGGATACTATGAGCAGTTCTTC
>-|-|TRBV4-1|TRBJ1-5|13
CASSQAGDLPQHF
TGCGCCAGCAGCCAGGCGGGGGACTTGCCCCAGCATTTT
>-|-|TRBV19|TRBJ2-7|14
CASSSGPLGYEQYF
TGTGCCAGTAGTTCGGGTCCCTTAGGCTACGAGCAGTACTTC
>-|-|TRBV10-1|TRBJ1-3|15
CASTELTLRRDTIYF
TGCGCCAGCACTGAGCTGACCCTACGCCGAGACACCATATATTTT
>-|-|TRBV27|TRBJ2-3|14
CASSATKYTDTQYF
TGTGCCAGCAGTGCCACGAAATACACAGATACGCAGTATTTT
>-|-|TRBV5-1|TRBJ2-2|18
CASSPRPTHPENTGELFF
TGCGCCAGCAGCCCCCGGCCGACGCACCCAGAGAACACCGGGGAGCTGTTTTTT
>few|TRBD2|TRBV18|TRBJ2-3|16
CASSPGLAGSTDTQYF
TGTGCCAGCTCACCGGGACTAGCGGGAAGCACAGATACGCAGTATTTT
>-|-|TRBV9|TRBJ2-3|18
CASSRPGPSSTRADTQYF
TGTGCCAGCAGCAGACCCGGGCCATCGTCGACGAGGGCAGATACGCAGTATTTT
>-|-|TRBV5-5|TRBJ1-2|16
CASSRGQIIDTYGYTF
TGTGCCAGCAGCCGAGGACAGATCATCGATACCTATGGCTACACCTTC
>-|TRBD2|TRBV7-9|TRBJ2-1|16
CASSFPGSGGYNEQFF
TGTGCCAGCAGCTTTCCGGGTAGCGGGGGTTACAATGAGCAGTTCTTC
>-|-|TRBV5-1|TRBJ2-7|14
CASSLSTGVYEQYF
TGCGCCAGCAGCCTATCAACCGGCGTCTACGAGCAGTACTTC
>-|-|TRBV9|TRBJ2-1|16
CASSVATGFPYNEQFF
TGTGCCAGCAGCGTAGCTACAGGGTTCCCCTACAATGAGCAGTTCTTC
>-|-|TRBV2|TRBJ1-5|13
CASSPSLSLPQHF
TGTGCCAGCAGTCCCTCTTTATCTCTGCCCCAGCATTTT
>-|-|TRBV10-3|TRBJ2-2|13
CAISSDSTGELFF
TGTGCCATCAGCTCCGACAGTACCGGGGAGCTGTTTTTT
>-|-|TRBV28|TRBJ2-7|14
CASSERTISNEQYF
TGTGCCAGCAGTGAGAGGACCATTTCGAACGAGCAGTACTTC
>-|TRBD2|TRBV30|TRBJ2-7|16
CAWKSPSGSYSYEQYF
TGTGCCTGGAAGAGCCCTAGCGGGAGCTACTCCTACGAGCAGTACTTC
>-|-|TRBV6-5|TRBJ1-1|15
CASSYRKGVNTEAFF
TGTGCCAGCAGTTACAGGAAAGGGGTGAACACTGAAGCTTTCTTT
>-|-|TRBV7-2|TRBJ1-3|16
CASSLAGPSRGNTIYF
TGTGCCAGCAGCTTAGCTGGTCCCTCGCGTGGAAACACCATATATTTT
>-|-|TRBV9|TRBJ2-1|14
CASSVEAALPEQFF
TGTGCCAGCAGCGTAGAGGCTGCTCTCCCGGAGCAGTTCTTC
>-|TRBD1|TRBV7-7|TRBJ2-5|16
CASSPPGQGVLETQYF
TGTGCCAGCAGCCCGCCGGGACAGGGGGTTTTAGAGACCCAGTACTTC
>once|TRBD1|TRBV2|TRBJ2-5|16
CASRDRDRVRAETQYF
TGTGCCAGCAGAGACCGTGACAGGGTGAGAGCAGAGACCCAGTACTTC
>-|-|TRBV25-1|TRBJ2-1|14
CASSQPGASNEQFF
TGTGCCAGCAGTCAACCGGGGGCCTCCAATGAGCAGTTCTTC
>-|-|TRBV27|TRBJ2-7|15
CASRTAGAASYEQYF
TGTGCCAGCAGAACGGCGGGGGCCGCATCCTACGAGCAGTACTTC
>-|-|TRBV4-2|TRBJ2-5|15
CASSQEGRGQETQYF
TGTGCCAGCAGCCAAGAGGGCAGGGGACAAGAGACCCAGTACTTC
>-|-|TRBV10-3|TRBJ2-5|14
CAISESQGEETQYF
TGTGCCATCAGTGAGTCGCAGGGCGAGGAGACCCAGTACTTC
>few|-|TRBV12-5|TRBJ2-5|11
CASGFQETQYF
TGTGCTAGTGGTTTCCAAGAGACCCAGTACTTC
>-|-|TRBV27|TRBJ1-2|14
CASSLFSSNYGYTF
TGTGCCAGCAGTTTATTTTCCAGTAACTATGGCTACACCTTC
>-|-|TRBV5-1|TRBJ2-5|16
CASSQEPIGAQETQYF
TGCGCCAGCAGCCAGGAACCGATCGGGGCACAAGAGACCCAGTACTTC
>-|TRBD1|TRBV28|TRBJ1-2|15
CASSPGTGTFYGYTF
TGTGCCAGCAGTCCCGGGACAGGGACTTTCTATGGCTACACCTTC
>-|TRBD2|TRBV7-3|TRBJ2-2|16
CASSLIARGSTGELFF
TGTGCCAGCAGCTTAATTGCGCGGGGGTCCACCGGGGAGCTGTTTTTT
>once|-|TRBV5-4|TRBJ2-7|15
CASSGPSPQGSEQYF
TGTGCCAGCAGCGGTCCTTCTCCGCAGGGTTCCGAGCAGTACTTC
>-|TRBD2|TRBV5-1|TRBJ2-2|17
CASSLRSSGAGAGELFF
TGCGCCAGCAGCTTGAGGTCTAGCGGGGCGGGAGCCGGGGAGCTGTTTTTT
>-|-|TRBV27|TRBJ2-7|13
CASRDGGFYEQYF
TGTGCCAGCCGGGACGGAGGTTTCTACGAGCAGTACTTC
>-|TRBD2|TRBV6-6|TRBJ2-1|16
CASRTGTRNNYNEQFF
TGTGCCAGCAGGACCGGGACTAGGAATAACTACAATGAGCAGTTCTTC
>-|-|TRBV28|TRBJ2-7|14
CARLPQQVSYEQYF
TGTGCCAGACTCCCCCAACAGGTTTCCTACGAGCAGTACTTC
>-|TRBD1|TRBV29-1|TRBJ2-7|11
CSGTGPHEQYF
TGCAGCGGGACAGGGCCCCACGAGCAGTACTTC
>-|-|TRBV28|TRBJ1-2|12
CASSIMSYGYTF
TGTGCCAGCAGTATTATGTCCTATGGCTACACCTTC
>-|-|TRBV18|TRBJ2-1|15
CASSPPPASYNEQFF
TGTGCCAGCTCACCTCCTCCGGCTTCCTACAATGAGCAGTTCTTC